This paragraph reports one TCR beta chain. This CDR3 is 15 amino acids long. The germline V gene encodes CDR1 LNHDA and CDR2 SQIVND (reference sequence). The trim removed 6 bases at V and 9 bases at J, leaving 7 bases unmatched. This specimen comes from a study of blood T cell repertoires in COVID-19. Overall study context: Collection of acute and convalescent COVID-19 samples took place in the United States, Italy and Spain.

In the study's own analysis: Reference gene primer amplification in the assay estimated nucleated cell counts. Method: immunoSEQ multiplex PCR; TCRdb's copy keeps in-frame clones and lacks some. The V and J calls and clone size were taken over from that table, and D and trimming were inferred from the DNA. The data hold 250,000 to 350,000 clones, with roughly 90% observed a single time. The chain joins TRBV19 to TRBJ1-6, with 11 bases that match TRBD1. This receptor was taken from a woman aged 45-65 years with active or convalescent COVID-19. Sequencing input: peripheral blood. The CDR3 reads CASSPGTGGSSPLHF. In DNA form, the CDR3 reads TGTGCCAGTAGCCCCGGGACAGGGGGTAGTTCACCCCTCCACTTT.